This T cell receptor (beta chain) was profiled in a study of blood T cell repertoires in COVID-19 (dated by TCRdb to about 2020). As for the study more broadly: The collaborator samples originated in the United States, Italy and Spain and spanned the acute and convalescent phases of COVID-19. The prospective study material was composed of cDNA or gDNA derived from T cells, B-cell-depleted T cells, or PBMCs. Subjects who had been exposed to COVID-19, were actively infected with it, or had recovered from it provided the deeply sampled blood TCRbeta repertoires that made up the dataset. The repertoires were released in a freely available public database intended as a resource for research on the immune response to SARS-CoV-2. Samples were obtained from the ongoing ImmuneRACE study (first 160 participants) and from over a thousand subjects provided by 6 global collaborators. Sample metadata almost always included a de-identified subject ID, COVID-19 status, age in years and sex. HLA class I and class II types, where available, came from metadata supplied by the sample provider rather than from assay-based typing.

A word on this clone: The target of this receptor is not known. No much larger clone exists at a distance of one base, and base qualities are not known.

TCRbeta CDR3 regions were amplified from genomic DNA using the immunoSEQ Assay, a bias-controlled multiplex PCR. The paper's processing steps were these. The number of nucleated cells in each sample was estimated by amplification of reference gene primers within the assay. To quantify the absolute abundance of each unique TCRbeta CDR3 rearrangement, sequence reads were collapsed and filtered. Productive Simpson clonality was computed per sample as the square root of Simpson's diversity index over productive rearrangements. As stored in TCRdb, this immuneACCESS dataset retains in-frame rearrangements with V and J assigned. A fraction of the clones does not appear; measured against another copy, unresolved V genes explain less than half of the discrepancy, and the remainder lacks a known reason. V, J and clone size were drawn from that table, and D and trimming were deduced from the DNA. For this sample the table gives roughly 120,000 clones, of which approximately 80% were detected only once. 5% to 7.5% of the sample comes from the top ten.

Here V drops 5 bases and J drops 5 bases, and the junction holds 12 bases not matched to any gene. The CDR3, cysteine through phenylalanine, is 16 amino acids long. Only the CDR3 part of the read is kept: 48 bases, read in frame from the first base. In the germline V gene, CDR1 corresponds to KGHDR and CDR2 to SFDVKD. The collaborating institutions used their own protocols to collect whole blood in K2EDTA tubes. For TCRbeta analysis, collaborator samples were shipped as frozen whole blood, as isolated PBMCs, or as DNA extracted from either sample type. Summary of the overall study and its limitations: The quantity of clinical and demographic metadata differed by source and by participant and was supplied without curation.

Rearrangement joined TRBV24-1 to TRBJ2-5, with 8 bases in between that match TRBD1. The sequencing sample was made of peripheral blood. The sequence came from a man in his 70s with acute or convalescent COVID-19. The DNA sequence is TGTGCCACCAGTGCCCCCGGACAGGGTAGGGTGGAGACCCAGTACTTC. Its protein is CATSAPGQGRVETQYF.